This T cell receptor beta chain was identified during a study of T cells in tumors after PD-1 blockade. Study as a whole: No patient had prior checkpoint blockade, systemic immunosuppression, or radiotherapy within 4 weeks.

This CDR3 comprises 18 residues. V lost 3 bases to trimming and J lost 5 bases, with 26 bases between them. CDR1 SGHRS and CDR2 YFSETQ come from the germline V gene. Some clones are missing from TCRdb's copy, which holds only in-frame ones; the method was immunoSEQ multiplex PCR. The sample carries 54,000 or so clones, roughly 78% recorded once. Template: tumor biopsy or peripheral blood genomic DNA, about 550-6,500 ng per sample. This clone appeared a single time. V and J are TRBV5-1 and TRBJ1-1; D call uncertain. The sequencing used PBMCs, collected before anti-PD-1 treatment. This TCR derives from a human donor with basal cell carcinoma. The CDR3 DNA follows: TGCGCCAGCAGCTCTTACGTCCGGGCTCCCCTAAGGATTACTGAAGCTTTCTTT. It encodes CASSSYVRAPLRITEAFF. The variable domain in full, with the rest retrieved from reference TRBV5-1 and TRBJ1-1, is KAGVTQTPRYLIKTRGQQVTLSCSPISGHRSVSWYQQTPGQGLQFLFEYFSETQRNKGNFPGRFSGRQFSNSRSEMNVSTLELGDSALYLCASSSYVRAPLRITEAFFGQGTRLTVV.